The next 24 T cell receptor beta chains were all read from a single sample in a study of T cell responses to AZD1222 COVID-19 vaccine. The table came from immunoSEQ multiplex PCR; TCRdb's copy has only in-frame clones and leaves some out. The sample yields around 120,000 clones, 87% seen once. The sample was peripheral blood, taken 28 days after the second AZD1222 dose. These receptors came from an adult who received the AZD1222 COVID-19 vaccine.

The chain employs TRBV10-3 and TRBJ1-6, with D maybe TRBD1 (5 bases). This CDR3 has 13 residues. Germline values: CDR1 ENHRY, CDR2 SYGVKD. V was clipped by 11 bases and J by 6 bases, with 14 bases between them. CDR3 DNA sequence: TGTGCCGCTGGGACGGAGGTTAATTCACCCCTCCACTTT. Translated: CAAGTEVNSPLHF.

The chain has TRBV28 and TRBJ1-3, with 8 bases aligning to TRBD1. Trimming removed 3 bases from V and 7 bases from J; junction bases left unmatched: 5. This CDR3 spans 14 amino acids. Germline CDR1 and CDR2: MDHEN and SYDVKM. Here the CDR3 DNA reads TGTGCCAGCAGTTTGGGCAGGGGGCCTAACACCATATATTTT. Translated, it gives CASSLGRGPNTIYF.

This chain uses TRBV19 with TRBJ2-7; 8 bases fit TRBD1. The V and J ends lost 8 bases and 6 bases, in that order; junction bases with no gene match: 6. This CDR3 spans 12 amino acids. CDR1 is LNHDA and CDR2 is SQIVND in the germline V gene (reference sequence). Here the CDR3 DNA reads TGTGCCAGTTCGTCAGGGGGCGGCGAGCAGTACTTC. Its protein product is CASSSGGGEQYF.

The chain uses TRBV19 and TRBJ2-5; TRBD1 is a possible D gene (6 bases). The CDR3 totals 15 residues. V dropped 2 bases and J dropped 6 bases, with 16 bases sitting between them. Germline-derived CDR1 and CDR2 are LNHDA and SQIVND (reference sequence). The CDR3 coding sequence is TGTGCCAGTAGTATAAGCGCCGGGACAACACAGACCCAGTACTTC. This sequence encodes CASSISAGTTQTQYF.

J is TRBJ1-4 and V is TRBV30, with D tentatively TRBD1 (6 bases). The CDR3 extends over 14 amino acids. Trimming shortened V by 4 bases and J by 3 bases, and 12 bases separated the two germline ends. Germline CDR1 and CDR2: GTSNPN and SVGIG (reference sequence). In DNA form, the CDR3 reads TGTGCCTGGAACAGGGACACATCTAATGAAAAACTGTTTTTT. Translated: CAWNRDTSNEKLFF.

The chain is built from TRBV9 and TRBJ2-5; possibly TRBD1 for D (5 bases). The CDR3 is made up of 14 amino acids. Between the trimmed V and J ends, which lost 0 bases and 3 bases, there was a span of 9 bases. Germline V lookup: CDR1 SGDLS, CDR2 YYNGEE. In DNA form, the CDR3 reads TGTGCCAGCAGCGTAGATGTAGGGGAAGAGACCCAGTACTTC. It translates to CASSVDVGEETQYF.

The CDR3 DNA reads as TGTGCCAGCAGCCAAGATGTAGGCGGGGGAAATTCACCCCTCCACTTT. Its protein is CASSQDVGGGNSPLHF. The rearrangement uses TRBV4-2 and TRBJ1-6; tentatively, D is TRBD1 (5 bases). Trimming removed 0 bases from V and 7 bases from J, with 13 bases in between. The V gene's germline CDR1 is LGHNA and CDR2 YNFKEQ. The CDR3 sequence is 16 residues long.

V usage is TRBV13 and J usage is TRBJ2-6, with a possible D match to TRBD1 (6 bases). Trimming took 6 bases from V and 0 from J, leaving 24 bases between them. Germline V gene lookup returns CDR1 PRHDT and CDR2 FYEKMQ (reference sequence). This CDR3 is built from 20 residues. In nucleotides, the CDR3 is TGTGCCAGCAGTTGGGGTTTCCGGGACAAACCAATCTCTGGGGCCAACGTCCTGACTTTC. It specifies CASSWGFRDKPISGANVLTF.

V and J are TRBV24-1 and TRBJ2-6; perhaps TRBD1 as D (6 bases). CDR1 and CDR2 (germline): KGHDR, SFDVKD. This CDR3 has 16 residues. Trimming took off 1 base at V and 4 bases at J, with 10 bases between the two ends. CDR3 region: CATSDLPGAGANVLTF. The CDR3 region has the DNA TGTGCCACCAGTGATTTACCAGGGGCCGGGGCCAACGTCCTGACTTTC.

The V gene is TRBV25-1, the J gene TRBJ1-1, with TRBD1 matching over 8 bases. The V segment lost 2 bases and the J segment 10 bases; nucleotides outside the gene matches: 9. The CDR3 length is 14 residues. CDR1 MGHDK and CDR2 SYGVNS come from the germline V gene. CDR3 in amino acids: CASSEPQDRATAFF. The CDR3 bases are TGTGCCAGCAGTGAACCCCAGGACAGGGCCACAGCTTTCTTT.

The chain employs TRBV28 and TRBJ1-5; 10 positions match TRBD1. Losses at the gene ends were 4 bases for V and 5 bases for J; bases not matched to a gene: 5. The CDR3 is 15 residues long. Germline V gene sequence: CDR1 MDHEN, CDR2 SYDVKM. The CDR3: CASSSPGQGYQPQHF. Here the CDR3 DNA reads TGTGCCAGCAGTTCACCGGGACAGGGGTATCAGCCCCAGCATTTT.

This chain joins TRBV9 and TRBJ2-7; TRBD2 matches at 9 bases. The junction had 3 bases not matched to a gene; V was cut back by 0 bases and J by 2 bases. The CDR3 length is 15 residues. Germline V gene sequence: CDR1 SGDLS, CDR2 YYNGEE. The DNA of the CDR3 is TGTGCCAGCAGCGTAGCAGCGGGAGGACCCTACGAGCAGTACTTC. As protein: CASSVAAGGPYEQYF.

This clone came up once. The chain joins TRBV10-2 to TRBJ1-5; TRBD1 matches 7 bases. This CDR3 spans 17 amino acids. V was pared by 2 bases and J by 3 bases, with 10 bases of the junction left unmatched. CDR1 is WSHSY, CDR2 SAAADI, per germline. CDR3 bases: TGCGCCAGCAGTGAGCCCCTCAGGGACAGCTCCAATCAGCCCCAGCATTTT. Protein sequence: CASSEPLRDSSNQPQHF.

The chain recombines TRBV7-3 with TRBJ2-3; TRBD1 matches at 7 bases. This CDR3 spans 17 amino acids. V lost 4 bases, J lost 1 base, and 11 bases stayed unmatched. Germline CDR1 reads SGHTA; CDR2 reads FQGTGA. CDR3 residues: CASSSHTQGLGTDTQYF. Written as DNA, the CDR3 is TGTGCCAGCAGCTCCCACACACAGGGGTTAGGCACAGATACGCAGTATTTT.

V is TRBV3-1 (or the pseudogene TRBV3-2) and J is TRBJ1-6; 8 nucleotides agree with TRBD1. CDR3 size: 15 residues. The germline V gene encodes CDR1 LGHDT and CDR2 YNNKEL (reference sequence). V was clipped by 3 bases and J by 5 bases; unmatched bases: 3. The CDR3 loop reads CASSHLTGDNSPLHF. The CDR3 DNA reads as TGTGCCAGCAGCCACCTGACAGGGGATAATTCACCCCTCCACTTT.

The chain uses TRBV18 and TRBJ1-3; possibly TRBD1 for D (5 bases). The germline gives CDR1 KGHSH, CDR2 LQKENI. V was pared by 1 base and J by 0 bases, with 13 bases between. The CDR3 contains 17 residues. CDR3 bases: TGTGCCAGCTCACCACGGTCGGGGCTGAACTCTGGAAACACCATATATTTT. This sequence encodes CASSPRSGLNSGNTIYF. Based on the CDR3 plus reference TRBV18 and TRBJ1-3, the full variable domain is NAGVMQNPRHLVRRRGQEARLRCSPMKGHSHVYWYRQLPEEGLKFMVYLQKENIIDESGMPKERFSAEFPKEGPSILRIQQVVRGDSAAYFCASSPRSGLNSGNTIYFGEGSWLTVV.

J is TRBJ2-1 and V is TRBV6-5, with 7 bases lining up with TRBD2. Per germline, CDR1 MNHEY and CDR2 SVGAGI. Trimming removed 7 bases from V and 5 bases from J; junction bases left unmatched: 8. There are 14 residues in the CDR3. Here the CDR3 DNA reads TGTGCCAGCAAAAGAAGCGGGACTAACAATGAGCAGTTCTTC. This translates into CASKRSGTNNEQFF.

This chain links TRBV6-2 or TRBV6-3 with TRBJ2-7; TRBD2 matches at 8 bases. Trimming cost V 8 bases and J 0 bases; bases outside gene matches: 6. The CDR3 sequence is 14 residues long. The V gene's germline CDR1 is MNHEY and CDR2 SVGEGT. CDR3 region: CASGRLASSYEQYF. The CDR3 DNA reads as TGTGCCAGCGGCCGACTAGCGAGCTCCTACGAGCAGTACTTC.

The rearrangement uses TRBV2 and TRBJ2-7; the match to TRBD2 covers 9 bases. V lost 4 bases, J lost 4 bases, and 8 bases stayed unmatched. Germline CDR1 is SNHLY and CDR2 is FYNNEI. The CDR3 is made up of 15 amino acids. The CDR3 is CASSGSSGGFYEQYF. Written as DNA, the CDR3 is TGTGCCAGCAGTGGGAGTAGCGGGGGTTTTTACGAGCAGTACTTC.

This clone was picked up a small number of times. V gene TRBV6-2 or TRBV6-3 combines with J gene TRBJ1-1, with D uncertain. Germline-derived CDR1 and CDR2 are MNHEY and SVGEGT. The CDR3 is 11 residues long. V was trimmed by 4 bases and J by 3 bases, leaving 3 bases between them. CDR3 sequence (DNA): TGTGCCAGCAGTTTGTACACTGAAGCTTTCTTT. Protein sequence: CASSLYTEAFF.

The chain is built from TRBV3-1 (or the pseudogene TRBV3-2) and TRBJ2-5, with 8 bases aligning to TRBD1. The CDR3 loop spans 15 amino acids. With V trimmed by 4 bases and J by 4 bases, 8 bases remained unmatched. From germline, CDR1 is LGHDT and CDR2 YNNKEL (reference sequence). The CDR3 bases are TGTGCCAGCAGCCCCCCCGGCAGGGGGCGAGAGACCCAGTACTTC. Encoded protein: CASSPPGRGRETQYF.

The chain links TRBV30 to TRBJ2-7; D ambiguous. CDR1 is GTSNPN and CDR2 is SVGIG in the germline V gene (reference sequence). This CDR3 is 13 amino acids long. V was clipped by 0 bases and J by 6 bases, with 12 bases between them. The CDR3 DNA sequence: TGTGCCTGGAGTGTAAGTCGCTCTGGCGAGCAGTACTTC. It is translated as CAWSVSRSGEQYF.

The CDR3 bases are TGTGCCTGGAGACGACTAGCGGGAGAGAGATCCTACGAGCAGTACTTC. This sequence encodes CAWRRLAGERSYEQYF. The V gene is TRBV30, the J gene TRBJ2-7; 12 nucleotides line up with TRBD2. The CDR3 extends over 16 amino acids. Looked up from germline, CDR1 is GTSNPN and CDR2 is SVGIG (reference sequence). V lost 3 bases, J lost 1 base, and 7 bases stayed unmatched.

The chain is built from TRBV6-5 and TRBJ1-2; TRBD1 aligns across 7 bases. The CDR3 loop spans 15 amino acids. The J segment lost 1 base and the V segment lost 6 bases, leaving 8 bases of the junction unmatched. Per the germline V gene, CDR1 is MNHEY and CDR2 is SVGAGI. This chain's CDR3 is CASRPGTENNYGYTF. For the CDR3, the DNA is TGTGCCAGCAGACCTGGGACAGAGAATAACTATGGCTACACCTTC.